Described below is a single T cell receptor beta chain sequence and its context. The CDR3 runs 12 residues. The V and J ends lost 11 bases and 5 bases, in that order; junction bases with no gene match: 8. The germline gives CDR1 MDHEN, CDR2 SYDVKM. The data originate from a study of regulatory T cells in long-lasting Graves disease. TCR beta libraries were built with iRepertoire HTBI primers and Arm-PCR of CDR3 regions. TCRdb re-called the multiplex PCR reads through MiXCR, storing one row per CDR3 protein. The data show fewer than 400,000 distinct CDR3 sequences, 15% to 20% seen once. As for time point: newly diagnosed GD, antithyroid drugs for less than 3 months. Extracted RNA from PBMCs served as the source of the TCR library. Enrollment of patients was through an endocrinology department in Xi'an, China.

The origin of this receptor is a female donor with Graves disease. V usage is TRBV28 and J usage is TRBJ2-7; 8 positions match TRBD2. Sequencing used peripheral blood mononuclear cells (PBMCs), obtained at new diagnosis, from a patient treated with antithyroid drugs. CDR3: CAVGRATDEQYF. The CDR3 nucleotides are TGTGCCGTCGGGAGGGCGACCGACGAGCAGTACTTC.